This TCR beta chain was sequenced for a study of T cells in Graves' hyperthyroidism and ophthalmopathy. Looking at the study overall: The authors collected peripheral blood at initial diagnosis, before any treatment.

This clonotype showed up just once. The PBMCs studied were ones that came from about 10 ml fresh peripheral blood. Using RNA transcripts as the source, TCR beta CDR3 regions were amplified. The primer set for the first-round RT-PCR of the TCR CDR3 was HTBI. One entry per CDR3 protein, called by TCRdb with MiXCR from the multiplex PCR reads. Altogether more than 500,000 distinct CDR3 sequences are present, 11% to 15% being singletons, with the ten largest covering around 14%. Source material: blood. This TCR was recovered from a woman in her thirties or forties with Graves' hyperthyroidism.

The CDR3 spells CASVDRGEFYEQYF. In DNA form, the CDR3 reads TGTGCCAGCGTGGACAGGGGGGAATTTTACGAGCAGTACTTC. The V and J genes are TRBV7-9 and TRBJ2-7; 10 bases line up with TRBD1. The V gene end was trimmed by 8 bases and the J gene end by 4 bases; junction bases not matched to a gene: 8. Germline values: CDR1 SEHNR, CDR2 FQNEAQ (reference sequence). The CDR3 has 14 residues. The whole variable domain, remainder taken from reference TRBV7-9 and TRBJ2-7, is DTGVSQNPRHKITKRGQNVTFRCDPISEHNRLYWYRQTLGQGPEFLTYFQNEAQLEKSRLLSDRFSAERPKGSFSTLEIQRTEQGDSAMYLCASVDRGEFYEQYFGPGTRLTVT.